These T cell receptor beta chains were read from a single sample in a study of T cells in tuberculosis. Using immunoSEQ multiplex PCR, the repertoire was profiled, and TCRdb retains in-frame clones only, with some absent. This sample has about 29,000 clones; over 85% occur once, and the top ten carry 4.9%. Sequences were obtained from PBMCs. The receptors were sampled from a donor between 5 and 29 years old with latent tuberculosis or without tuberculosis infection. Each CDR3 is given with its conserved first and last residue. Each record gives: J gene, D gene, clone size, V gene, CDR3 DNA, CDR3 protein. A D gene is named only where the DNA matches it firmly. Clone sizes are given selectively: once, few, many, or a class where the clone is expanded.

j_gene: TRBJ2-7
d_gene: TRBD1
abundance: NA
v_gene: TRBV28
CDR3nt: TGTGCCAGCAGTTTAATAGGGGACAGGGCCTCCTACGAGCAGTACTTC
CDR3aa: CASSLIGDRASYEQYF

j_gene: TRBJ2-7
d_gene: NA
abundance: NA
v_gene: TRBV28
CDR3nt: TGTGCCAGCAGTGGCGGGGGACACTACGAGCAGTACTTC
CDR3aa: CASSGGGHYEQYF

j_gene: TRBJ2-1
d_gene: TRBD1
abundance: NA
v_gene: TRBV6-5
CDR3nt: TGTGCCAGCAGTAACGACAGGGGTTCAGGTGAGCAGTTCTTC
CDR3aa: CASSNDRGSGEQFF

j_gene: TRBJ2-7
d_gene: NA
abundance: NA
v_gene: TRBV7-2
CDR3nt: TGTGCCAGCAGCTTGGCCCCAGCCTACGAGCAGTACTTC
CDR3aa: CASSLAPAYEQYF

j_gene: TRBJ2-3
d_gene: TRBD2
abundance: once
v_gene: TRBV10-2
CDR3nt: TGCGCCAGCAGTGAACCAGCGGGAGAATTTGGCACAGATACGCAGTATTTT
CDR3aa: CASSEPAGEFGTDTQYF

j_gene: TRBJ2-3
d_gene: NA
abundance: NA
v_gene: TRBV29-1
CDR3nt: TGCAGCGTCGCTAAAAGACTAGAGGAGACAGATACGCAGTATTTT
CDR3aa: CSVAKRLEETDTQYF

j_gene: TRBJ2-7
d_gene: TRBD1
abundance: NA
v_gene: TRBV13
CDR3nt: TGTGCCAGCAGCTACGACAGGGGAAACGAGCAGTACTTC
CDR3aa: CASSYDRGNEQYF

j_gene: TRBJ1-5
d_gene: NA
abundance: NA
v_gene: TRBV19
CDR3nt: TGTGCCAGTAGTATAGGGCCTGGGGGGGACCAGCCCCAGCATTTT
CDR3aa: CASSIGPGGDQPQHF

j_gene: TRBJ1-5
d_gene: NA
abundance: NA
v_gene: TRBV28
CDR3nt: TGTGCCAGCAGTTTAAACCAGGGTATGAGTCAGCCCCAGCATTTT
CDR3aa: CASSLNQGMSQPQHF

j_gene: TRBJ2-1
d_gene: NA
abundance: once
v_gene: TRBV4-2
CDR3nt: TGTGCCAGCAGCCAAGATCGGGAGTTCGATGAGCAGTTCTTC
CDR3aa: CASSQDREFDEQFF

j_gene: TRBJ2-1
d_gene: NA
abundance: NA
v_gene: TRBV7-9
CDR3nt: TGTGCCAGCAGCTTAGTACGAGACATTTACAATGAGCAGTTCTTC
CDR3aa: CASSLVRDIYNEQFF

j_gene: TRBJ2-1
d_gene: TRBD2
abundance: NA
v_gene: TRBV6-5
CDR3nt: TGTGCCAGCAGGGGGACTAGCGGGAGTAGGTATGAGCAGTTCTTC
CDR3aa: CASRGTSGSRYEQFF

j_gene: TRBJ2-3
d_gene: NA
abundance: NA
v_gene: TRBV5-1
CDR3nt: TGCGCCAGCAGCTCAAGCGGGAGCACAGATACGCAGTATTTT
CDR3aa: CASSSSGSTDTQYF

j_gene: TRBJ2-1
d_gene: TRBD2
abundance: NA
v_gene: TRBV27
CDR3nt: TGTGCCAGCAGTCTCGGGACTAGCGGGACGAATGAGCAGTTCTTC
CDR3aa: CASSLGTSGTNEQFF

j_gene: TRBJ1-2
d_gene: NA
abundance: once
v_gene: TRBV9
CDR3nt: TGTGCCAGCAGCGTAGGGACGGGCCAGGGTCTTTTCTATGGCTACACCTTC
CDR3aa: CASSVGTGQGLFYGYTF

j_gene: TRBJ1-5
d_gene: NA
abundance: NA
v_gene: TRBV5-6
CDR3nt: TGTGCCAGCAGCTTGTCAGGCTCTTATAGCAATCAGCCCCAGCATTTT
CDR3aa: CASSLSGSYSNQPQHF

j_gene: TRBJ2-3
d_gene: TRBD2
abundance: NA
v_gene: TRBV28
CDR3nt: TGTGCCAGCAGTTCTCGCTCCTTGCGGGAGGGCCGCGCAGATACGCAGTATTTT
CDR3aa: CASSSRSLREGRADTQYF

j_gene: TRBJ1-2
d_gene: NA
abundance: NA
v_gene: TRBV28
CDR3nt: TGTGCCAGCAGTTGGAAACAGGGTTGGTATGGCTACACCTTC
CDR3aa: CASSWKQGWYGYTF

j_gene: TRBJ1-1
d_gene: TRBD1
abundance: NA
v_gene: TRBV4-1
CDR3nt: TGCGCCAGCAGCCAAGCCCCGGGAAGGCGGGACAGGGGCACTGAAGCTTTCTTT
CDR3aa: CASSQAPGRRDRGTEAFF

j_gene: TRBJ1-2
d_gene: NA
abundance: NA
v_gene: TRBV6-1
CDR3nt: TGTGCCAGCAGTGAAGCAACAGGGATAATTGGGGGCTACACCTTC
CDR3aa: CASSEATGIIGGYTF

j_gene: TRBJ1-6
d_gene: NA
abundance: NA
v_gene: TRBV7-9
CDR3nt: TGTGCCAGCAGCTTAGGCGCGGAAAATTCACCCCTCCACTTT
CDR3aa: CASSLGAENSPLHF

j_gene: TRBJ2-5
d_gene: NA
abundance: NA
v_gene: TRBV6-7
CDR3nt: TGTGCCAGCTTCCCCACGGGCGGGAAGGGCGAAGAGACCCAGTACTTC
CDR3aa: CASFPTGGKGEETQYF

j_gene: TRBJ2-1
d_gene: TRBD1
abundance: NA
v_gene: TRBV7-6
CDR3nt: TGTGCCAGCAGCTTAGCTGGGACAGGGGGCAGGTCCTACAATGAGCAGTTCTTC
CDR3aa: CASSLAGTGGRSYNEQFF

j_gene: TRBJ2-2
d_gene: TRBD1
abundance: NA
v_gene: TRBV18
CDR3nt: TGTGCCAGCTCACCACCTGGGACAGGGGGTCGGACCGGGGAGCTGTTTTTT
CDR3aa: CASSPPGTGGRTGELFF

j_gene: TRBJ2-1
d_gene: NA
abundance: NA
v_gene: TRBV27
CDR3nt: TGTGCCAGCAGTCAAACCGAGGCCGGCGAGCAGTTCTTC
CDR3aa: CASSQTEAGEQFF

j_gene: TRBJ2-3
d_gene: NA
abundance: NA
v_gene: TRBV7-3
CDR3nt: TGTGCCAGCAGCTTAAGGGCGGGGGCCACAGATACGCAGTATTTT
CDR3aa: CASSLRAGATDTQYF

j_gene: TRBJ2-7
d_gene: NA
abundance: NA
v_gene: TRBV7-5
CDR3nt: TGTGTCAGAAGCTTAGGAGGAGCCAGACCCTCAACTTACGAGCAGTACTTC
CDR3aa: CVRSLGGARPSTYEQYF

j_gene: TRBJ1-2
d_gene: NA
abundance: NA
v_gene: TRBV6-5
CDR3nt: TGTGCCAGCAGTTACGGCGGGGCGGGTAACTATGGCTACACCTTC
CDR3aa: CASSYGGAGNYGYTF

j_gene: TRBJ2-5
d_gene: TRBD2
abundance: once
v_gene: TRBV28
CDR3nt: TGTGCCAGCAGCCACCCAGCGTTAGCGGGCACTCTACCCCAAGAGACCCAGTACTTC
CDR3aa: CASSHPALAGTLPQETQYF

j_gene: TRBJ1-5
d_gene: NA
abundance: NA
v_gene: TRBV7-9
CDR3nt: TGTGCCAGCACCTTAGGAGGAACGGGGCCCCAGCATTTT
CDR3aa: CASTLGGTGPQHF

j_gene: TRBJ2-3
d_gene: TRBD1
abundance: NA
v_gene: TRBV15
CDR3nt: TGTGCCACCAGCAGAACCAGGGGGACAGATACGCAGTATTTT
CDR3aa: CATSRTRGTDTQYF

j_gene: TRBJ2-3
d_gene: TRBD2
abundance: NA
v_gene: TRBV7-9
CDR3nt: TGTGCCAGCAGCCCCCTAGCGGGATACGTCACAGATACGCAGTATTTT
CDR3aa: CASSPLAGYVTDTQYF

j_gene: TRBJ1-2
d_gene: NA
abundance: NA
v_gene: TRBV7-6
CDR3nt: TGTGCCAGCAGCTTAGGATCTGGGACTGATGGCTACACCTTC
CDR3aa: CASSLGSGTDGYTF

j_gene: TRBJ1-2
d_gene: TRBD1
abundance: NA
v_gene: TRBV5-6
CDR3nt: TGTGCCAGCAGCTTAAGACAGGGGGACGGCTACACCTTC
CDR3aa: CASSLRQGDGYTF

j_gene: TRBJ1-6
d_gene: TRBD1
abundance: medium-sized
v_gene: TRBV28
CDR3nt: TGTGCCAGCAGGTGGACAGGGGGCAATTCACCCCTCCACTTT
CDR3aa: CASRWTGGNSPLHF

j_gene: TRBJ2-5
d_gene: NA
abundance: NA
v_gene: TRBV2
CDR3nt: TGTGCCAGCAGTGCCTTTCTTCAAGAGACCCAGTACTTC
CDR3aa: CASSAFLQETQYF

j_gene: TRBJ2-1
d_gene: TRBD1
abundance: once
v_gene: TRBV28
CDR3nt: TGTGCCAGCAGCCAAAGCGGGACAGGGGACAATGAGCAGTTCTTC
CDR3aa: CASSQSGTGDNEQFF